The 29 T cell receptor beta chains given below trace back to one sample, sequenced in a study of post-analysis software for immune sequencing data. Whole-study findings and limits: TRBV segments more frequent in patients than in controls numbered roughly five and included TRBV5-6, TRBV5-1 and TRBV20-1.

Their recognized antigens are unknown. TCR beta cDNA libraries included unique molecular identifiers. TCRdb analysed the PCR reads with MiXCR anew, one entry per CDR3 protein. This sample has approximately 460,000 distinct CDR3 sequences, with less than 45% found just once. Sequenced input: blood. These receptors were taken from a girl aged 5-17 years with multiple sclerosis.

The J gene is TRBJ1-2, the V gene TRBV4-1; 10 nucleotides match TRBD1. Germline V gene data show CDR1 as MGHRA and CDR2 as YSYEKL. The CDR3 has 17 amino acids. With V trimmed by 5 bases and J by 5 bases, 14 bases remained unmatched. CDR3 coding DNA: TGCGCCAGCAGCTCCCCGGGACAGGGGCCGGTGGGGTATGGCTACACCTTC. This codes for CASSSPGQGPVGYGYTF.

This rearrangement joins TRBV29-1 to TRBJ2-5; D perhaps matches TRBD2 (6 bases). V was clipped by 4 bases and J by 0 bases, with 12 bases between them. The CDR3 runs 14 residues. The germline V gene has CDR1 SQVTM and CDR2 ANQGSEA. The CDR3 reads CSVGRGGHQETQYF. CDR3 in DNA: TGCAGCGTTGGGCGGGGCGGCCACCAAGAGACCCAGTACTTC.

There are a few counts of this clonotype. One end of the junction is discordant with germline, which a read error may explain. This chain joins TRBV5-1 and TRBJ2-7; tentatively, D is TRBD2 (6 bases). This CDR3 comprises 15 residues. CDR1 and CDR2 from the germline V gene are SGHRS and YFSETQ. The CDR3 sequence: CPSSGNGGILYEQYF. The CDR3, as DNA: TGCCCCAGCAGCGGAAATGGGGGGATACTCTACGAGCAGTACTTC.

This clonotype was picked up one time. V gene TRBV7-2 combines with J gene TRBJ1-2; possibly TRBD1 for D (6 bases). From germline, CDR1 is SGHTA and CDR2 FQGNSA. CDR3 size: 15 residues. The germline V and J ends were trimmed by 1 base and 2 bases, with 11 bases remaining between them. CDR3 in amino acids: CASSLVGRGNYGYTF. The DNA for the CDR3 is TGTGCCAGCAGCTTAGTGGGCAGGGGAAACTATGGCTACACCTTC.

The chain is built from TRBV20-1 and TRBJ2-7; D is possibly TRBD2 (6 bases). Between the trimmed V and J ends, which lost 0 bases and 2 bases, there was a span of 17 bases. The germline V gene has CDR1 DFQATT and CDR2 SNEGSKA (reference sequence). The CDR3 runs 16 residues. The CDR3 region has the DNA TGCAGTGCTAGAGATGGTCTCAGGGAGGCAGCCTACGAGCAGTACTTC. It encodes CSARDGLREAAYEQYF.

The chain couples TRBV5-1 to TRBJ2-1; no reliable D call. The V end lost 0 bases, the J end lost 2 bases, and 9 bases lay between the germline ends. The CDR3 totals 15 residues. From germline, CDR1 is SGHRS and CDR2 YFSETQ. CDR3 region: CASSLVRNTYNEQFF. DNA of the CDR3: TGCGCCAGCAGCTTGGTTAGGAATACCTACAATGAGCAGTTCTTC. Drawing the rest from reference TRBV5-1 and TRBJ2-1, the complete variable domain is KAGVTQTPRYLIKTRGQQVTLSCSPISGHRSVSWYQQTPGQGLQFLFEYFSETQRNKGNFPGRFSGRQFSNSRSEMNVSTLELGDSALYLCASSLVRNTYNEQFFGPGTRLTVL.

V and J are TRBV18 and TRBJ2-3; D perhaps matches TRBD1 (6 bases). From germline, CDR1 is KGHSH and CDR2 LQKENI. V was clipped by 4 bases and J by 2 bases, with 10 bases between them. The CDR3 has 14 amino acids. As DNA, the CDR3 is TGTGCCAGCTCACGGGGGCGAGCCACAGATACGCAGTATTTT. As protein: CASSRGRATDTQYF.

The genes are TRBV20-1 and TRBJ2-7; TRBD2 matches at 8 bases. CDR3 length: 12 amino acids. The germline V gene encodes CDR1 DFQATT and CDR2 SNEGSKA (reference sequence). The V gene end was trimmed by 6 bases and the J gene end by 3 bases; junction bases not matched to a gene: 4. The CDR3 bases are TGCAGTGCCGGGGGGGTAAACTACGAGCAGTACTTC. As protein: CSAGGVNYEQYF.

This clonotype turned up a few times. The gene calls are TRBV13 and TRBJ2-1, with 10 positions matching TRBD2. V lost 9 bases and J lost 9; bases outside the gene matches: 8. In germline, CDR1 is PRHDT, CDR2 FYEKMQ (reference sequence). The CDR3 has 13 residues. In nucleotides, the CDR3 is TGTGCCAGTCACCTAGCGGGAGCGGGTGAGCAGTTCTTC. The encoded protein is CASHLAGAGEQFF.

The chain uses TRBV15 and TRBJ1-1, with 8 bases lining up with TRBD1. CDR3 length equals 16 residues. Trimming at V came to 2 bases and at J to 1 base, leaving 6 bases not matched to a gene. Germline values: CDR1 LNHNV, CDR2 YYDKDF (reference sequence). The CDR3 DNA is TGTGCCACCAGCAGACTCTCCGGGACAGGGAACACTGAAGCTTTCTTT. This codes for CATSRLSGTGNTEAFF.

The CDR3 DNA is TGTGCCAGCAGTTTATTCGGGGGTAGCGAGCAGTACTTC. The encoded protein is CASSLFGGSEQYF. The chain joins TRBV28 to TRBJ2-7; tentative D call: TRBD2 (6 bases). This CDR3 region has 13 residues. Germline-derived CDR1 and CDR2 are MDHEN and SYDVKM. V lost 1 base to trimming and J lost 6 bases, with 10 bases between them.

This clonotype was seen more than once but under ten times. The rearrangement links TRBV2 to TRBJ2-1, with TRBD2 identical over 10 bases. The germline gives CDR1 SNHLY, CDR2 FYNNEI. The CDR3 covers 14 residues. The trim removed 6 bases at V and 3 bases at J, leaving 2 bases unmatched. CDR3 coding DNA: TGTGCCAGCAGAAGGACTAGCGGCTACAATGAGCAGTTCTTC. It yields the protein CASRRTSGYNEQFF. The whole variable domain, remainder taken from reference TRBV2 and TRBJ2-1, is EPEVTQTPSHQVTQMGQEVILRCVPISNHLYFYWYRQILGQKVEFLVSFYNNEISEKSEIFDDQFSVERPDGSNFTLKIRSTKLEDSAMYFCASRRTSGYNEQFFGPGTRLTVL.

As for this clonotype: A much bigger clone sits one base away, suggesting this may be a read error. V usage is TRBV20-1 and J usage is TRBJ2-1; D call uncertain. Trimming pared 0 bases from V and 10 bases from J, leaving 16 bases between. This CDR3 is built from 14 residues. The germline V gene encodes CDR1 DFQATT and CDR2 SNEGSKA (reference sequence). The CDR3 coding sequence is TGCAGTGCTAGAGATGCTGGCGATCGCGACGAGCAGTTCTTC. It translates to CSARDAGDRDEQFF.

Turning to this clonotype: A much larger clonotype is one base distant, so this may be a read error. This chain links TRBV29-1 with TRBJ2-1; no reliable D call. This CDR3 has 13 residues. V gave up 6 bases and J gave up 13 bases, with 22 bases separating them. Germline V gene sequence: CDR1 SQVTM, CDR2 ANQGSEA. The CDR3 DNA reads TGCAGCGTCCTGAGGTCAATCCAAGAGACCCAGTTCTTC. Translating it yields CSVLRSIQETQFF.

This rearrangement joins TRBV11-1 to TRBJ2-7; a weak D match, TRBD1 (6 bases). Per the germline V gene, CDR1 is SGHAT and CDR2 is FQDESV (reference sequence). The CDR3 spans 22 residues. V was trimmed by 5 bases and J by 2 bases, leaving 37 bases between them. The CDR3 nucleotides are TGTGCCAGCAGCCTTACGCCAGTGGGAATCGAAGGACGGAGGACAGTAACCTACGAGCAGTACTTC. Protein: CASSLTPVGIEGRRTVTYEQYF.

The CDR3 here is CASSIGDTDTQYF. The CDR3 DNA reads TGCGCCAGCAGCATCGGAGACACAGATACGCAGTATTTT. J is TRBJ2-3 and V is TRBV4-1; D is unclear. The CDR3 sequence is 13 residues long. V lost 5 bases and J lost 2, with 8 bases in between. Germline lookup yields CDR1 MGHRA and CDR2 YSYEKL.

The rearrangement joins TRBV12-3 or TRBV12-4 to TRBJ1-1; D remains unclear. Trimming took off 8 bases at V and 7 bases at J, with 14 bases between the two ends. The CDR3 is made up of 12 amino acids. The CDR3 DNA reads as TGTGCCAGCGATATCCCGTGGTGTGAAGCTTTCTTT. Translation: CASDIPWCEAFF.

The rearrangement links TRBV5-1 to TRBJ2-7, with TRBD2 matching over 9 bases. The CDR3 consists of 16 residues. Germline loops: CDR1 SGHRS, CDR2 YFSETQ. J gave up 7 bases and V 2 bases, and 13 bases lay outside the gene matches. CDR3 sequence: CASSLEGRLAGLEQYF. The CDR3 DNA follows: TGCGCCAGCAGCTTAGAGGGAAGGCTAGCGGGATTAGAGCAGTACTTC.

The chain is built from TRBV6-1 and TRBJ1-1; weak D call: TRBD1 (6 bases). V was cut by 8 bases and J by 4 bases, with 20 bases left in between. The CDR3 consists of 15 residues. Germline loops: CDR1 MNHNS, CDR2 SASEGT. For the CDR3, the DNA is TGTGCCAGCCGGACAGAAGGGAGGAGGAGCACTGAAGCTTTCTTT. As protein: CASRTEGRRSTEAFF.

The genes are TRBV7-2 and TRBJ2-4, with D possibly being TRBD1 (6 bases). Germline CDR1 and CDR2: SGHTA and FQGNSA. The CDR3 is made up of 14 amino acids. The V gene lost 6 bases and the J gene lost 13 bases, with 22 bases spanning the gap. The chain's CDR3 is CASRPDSQGVEQYF. The CDR3 DNA sequence: TGTGCCAGCAGGCCAGATTCACAGGGAGTAGAGCAGTACTTC.

This clonotype was counted once. The chain combines TRBV27 with TRBJ2-1; 10 positions match TRBD2. V trimming: 6 bases; J trimming: 7 bases; junction bases outside the gene matches: 9. This CDR3 spans 15 amino acids. Germline CDR1 reads MNHEY; CDR2 reads SMNVEV (reference sequence). The CDR3 coding sequence is TGTGCCAGCAGCCATTGGGGACTAGCGAGTAATGAGCAGTTCTTC. Amino acid sequence: CASSHWGLASNEQFF.

This chain's CDR3 is CASSISGSAYNEQFF. CDR3 DNA: TGTGCCAGCAGCATTAGCGGGAGTGCATACAATGAGCAGTTCTTC. The chain employs TRBV7-6 and TRBJ2-1, with 9 bases matching TRBD2. This CDR3 contains 15 residues. V shed 5 bases and J 4 bases; nucleotides not matched to a gene: 6. Germline V gene sequence: CDR1 SGHVS, CDR2 FNYEAQ.

CDR3 loop: CAIRTTGGSTEAFF. In DNA form, the CDR3 reads TGTGCCATCAGAACGACAGGAGGTTCTACTGAAGCTTTCTTT. The chain uses TRBV10-3 and TRBJ1-1; a weak D match, TRBD1 (6 bases). Trimming took off 6 bases at V and 5 bases at J, with 16 bases between the two ends. Looked up from germline, CDR1 is ENHRY and CDR2 is SYGVKD. This CDR3 spans 14 amino acids.

The chain uses TRBV28 and TRBJ2-3; TRBD1 or TRBD2 may be the D gene (6 bases each). Germline values: CDR1 MDHEN, CDR2 SYDVKM. Trimming took off 7 bases at V and 3 bases at J, with 11 bases between the two ends. The CDR3 is 13 residues long. Written as DNA, the CDR3 is TGTGCCAGCAAGGGGGGCGCGACAGATACGCAGTATTTT. Translating it yields CASKGGATDTQYF.

The chain has TRBV5-1 and TRBJ2-1; D tentatively reads TRBD1 or TRBD2 (6 bases each). The CDR3 extends over 15 amino acids. The germline V gene has CDR1 SGHRS and CDR2 YFSETQ. V lost 4 bases and J lost 5, with 16 bases in between. CDR3 amino acids: CASSPGTYRDNEQFF. The CDR3 DNA is TGCGCCAGCAGCCCCGGGACTTACAGGGACAATGAGCAGTTCTTC.

This clonotype was seen a single time. An end of the junction does not agree with germline; a read error may underlie this. The genes are TRBV20-1 and TRBJ2-7; 9 nucleotides align to TRBD1. CDR1 and CDR2 (germline): DFQATT, SNEGSKA (reference sequence). The CDR3 covers 13 residues. CDR3 DNA: TGCAGTGCTTGGACAGGGGCCTCCAACGAGCAGTACTTC. Amino acid sequence: CSAWTGASNEQYF.

This chain joins TRBV10-2 and TRBJ2-3; 9 nucleotides agree with TRBD2. CDR1 is WSHSY, CDR2 SAAADI, per germline. The CDR3 is 14 residues long. With 5 bases clipped from V and 2 bases from J, the junction kept 2 bases outside the gene matches. Here the CDR3 DNA reads TGCGCCAGCAGTCTAGCGGGGACCACAGATACGCAGTATTTT. Protein: CASSLAGTTDTQYF.

The V gene is TRBV7-2, the J gene TRBJ2-7, with a tentative D call TRBD2 (6 bases). CDR3 length: 13 residues. The V and J ends lost 3 bases and 6 bases respectively, with 12 bases between them. The germline V gene encodes CDR1 SGHTA and CDR2 FQGNSA. CDR3 sequence reads: CASSLTGVAEQYF. Written as DNA, the CDR3 is TGTGCCAGCAGCTTGACGGGAGTAGCCGAGCAGTACTTC.

This clonotype turned up a few times. The chain combines TRBV10-3 with TRBJ2-3; TRBD2 is a possible D gene (5 bases). CDR1 is ENHRY, CDR2 SYGVKD, per germline. V was cut by 6 bases and J by 3 bases, with 13 bases left in between. The CDR3 contains 14 residues. CDR3 sequence (DNA): TGTGCCATCAGAAAAGAGGGATCTACAGATACGCAGTATTTT. This encodes CAIRKEGSTDTQYF.